These 31 T cell receptor beta chains came from one sample sequenced in a study of PD-1 blockade in classical Hodgkin lymphoma. Specified time point: cycle 4 day 1 (C4D1), after around six weeks of nivolumab. Each of the patients experienced relapse following autologous stem cell transplantation, and their brentuximab vedotin exposure differed. Isolation of CD8+ T cells from thawed PBMCs used magnetic negative selection. TCRdb keeps only in-frame clones here, not all; method: immunoSEQ multiplex PCR. The sample has about 20,000 clones; more than 80% are singletons. The source material was CD8+ T cells from blood, sampled before the fourth cycle of nivolumab. The receptors shown here come from a human donor with classical Hodgkin lymphoma.

The chain has TRBV5-4 and TRBJ1-2; 9 positions agree with TRBD1. The germline CDR1 and CDR2 sequences are SGHNT and YYREEE (reference sequence). The CDR3 contains 15 residues. The J segment lost 5 bases and the V segment lost 4 bases, leaving 9 bases of the junction unmatched. The CDR3 region is CASSLSGTGSYGYTF. As DNA, the CDR3 is TGTGCCAGCAGCCTATCCGGGACAGGGAGTTATGGCTACACCTTC. The full variable domain, rest sourced from reference TRBV5-4 and TRBJ1-2, is ETGVTQSPTHLIKTRGQQVTLRCSSQSGHNTVSWYQQALGQGPQFIFQYYREEENGRGNFPPRFSGLQFPNYSSELNVNALELDDSALYLCASSLSGTGSYGYTFGSGTRLTVV.

The genes are TRBV6-1 and TRBJ2-7; a possible D gene is TRBD1 (5 bases). The CDR3 covers 15 residues. Per the germline V gene, CDR1 is MNHNS and CDR2 is SASEGT. Trimming removed 0 bases from V and 4 bases from J, with 13 bases in between. CDR3 DNA sequence: TGTGCCAGCAGTGAAGCCGAGGAACAGGTATACGAGCAGTACTTC. Its protein product is CASSEAEEQVYEQYF.

J is TRBJ2-7 and V is TRBV9; D may correspond to TRBD1 or TRBD2 (5 bases each). The ends were cut back, 3 bases at V and 0 bases at J, with 13 bases in the middle. Per the germline V gene, CDR1 is SGDLS and CDR2 is YYNGEE. This CDR3 comprises 15 residues. The CDR3 loop reads CASSGGSLRSYEQYF. The CDR3 coding sequence is TGTGCCAGCAGCGGGGGGTCTCTCCGCTCCTACGAGCAGTACTTC.

This chain links TRBV13 with TRBJ2-5; 8 positions agree with TRBD2. After removal of 5 bases from V and 0 bases from J, the junction contained 8 bases not matched to a gene. The CDR3 runs 16 residues. Germline CDR1 reads PRHDT; CDR2 reads FYEKMQ (reference sequence). CDR3 sequence (DNA): TGTGCCAGCAGCCCCTCAGCGGGGGATTACCAAGAGACCCAGTACTTC. It codes for CASSPSAGDYQETQYF.

The V and J genes are TRBV6-1 and TRBJ1-3, with 8 bases fitting TRBD1. Losses at the gene ends were 3 bases for V and 2 bases for J; bases not matched to a gene: 3. This CDR3 is 15 amino acids long. Germline CDR1 and CDR2: MNHNS and SASEGT. CDR3 nucleotides: TGTGCCAGCAGTGAGGACAGGGTCACTGGAAACACCATATATTTT. Translation gives CASSEDRVTGNTIYF.

The rearrangement links TRBV29-1 to TRBJ2-7; no reliable D call. The V end lost 5 bases, the J end lost 2 bases, and 7 bases lay between the germline ends. Germline V CDR1 and CDR2: SQVTM, ANQGSEA. The CDR3 is 11 residues long. CDR3 protein: CSVLGPYEQYF. CDR3 bases: TGCAGCGTTTTAGGGCCCTACGAGCAGTACTTC.

V is TRBV4-1 and J is TRBJ2-7; 11 bases align to TRBD1. The CDR3 consists of 15 residues. The germline CDR1 and CDR2 sequences are MGHRA and YSYEKL. V lost 2 bases to trimming and J lost 3 bases; unmatched junction nucleotides: 3. The CDR3 DNA is TGCGCCAGCAGCCAAAAGGGACAGGGGGACTACGAGCAGTACTTC. Encoded protein: CASSQKGQGDYEQYF.

The chain couples TRBV4-1 to TRBJ1-2; the D is unclear. Trimming stripped 11 bases from V and 2 bases from J, with 12 bases between. CDR1 is MGHRA, CDR2 YSYEKL, per germline. The CDR3 length is 12 residues. The CDR3 DNA reads as TGCGCCGGATGGACCCGGAACTATGGCTACACCTTC. Translating it yields CAGWTRNYGYTF.

The CDR3 nucleotides are TGTGCCAGCAGCGTAGATTTACCAGATACGCAGTATTTT. Residues: CASSVDLPDTQYF. The rearrangement joins TRBV9 to TRBJ2-3; D not certain. The CDR3 extends over 13 amino acids. The germline V and J ends were trimmed by 0 bases and 4 bases, with 6 bases remaining between them. The germline gives CDR1 SGDLS, CDR2 YYNGEE. The variable domain in full, completed from reference TRBV9 and TRBJ2-3, reads DSGVTQTPKHLITATGQRVTLRCSPRSGDLSVYWYQQSLDQGLQFLIQYYNGEERAKGNILERFSAQQFPDLHSELNLSSLELGDSALYFCASSVDLPDTQYFGPGTRLTVL.

This chain connects TRBV5-4 to TRBJ2-3, with D perhaps TRBD2 (5 bases). The V and J ends lost 0 bases and 3 bases respectively, with 14 bases between them. Germline lookup yields CDR1 SGHNT and CDR2 YYREEE (reference sequence). The CDR3 sequence is 16 residues long. CDR3 in amino acids: CASSLGWETPTDTQYF. CDR3 nucleotide sequence: TGTGCCAGCAGCTTGGGATGGGAGACACCGACAGATACGCAGTATTTT.

This clone was seen a few times. This chain uses TRBV27 with TRBJ1-5, with D tentatively TRBD1 (5 bases). Germline V CDR1 and CDR2: MNHEY, SMNVEV (reference sequence). Trimming stripped 2 bases from V and 3 bases from J, with 8 bases between. The CDR3 extends over 14 amino acids. The chain's CDR3 is CASSLGGANQPQHF. In nucleotides, the CDR3 is TGTGCCAGCAGTTTAGGAGGGGCCAATCAGCCCCAGCATTTT.

This CDR3 reads CASSNYREEGTDTQYF. The CDR3 DNA is TGTGCCAGTAGTAACTACAGGGAGGAGGGCACAGATACGCAGTATTTT. The chain recombines TRBV19 with TRBJ2-3; tentatively, D is TRBD1 or TRBD2 (6 bases each). The V gene lost 4 bases and the J gene lost 1 base, with 15 bases spanning the gap. Germline lookup yields CDR1 LNHDA and CDR2 SQIVND (reference sequence). The CDR3 length is 16 residues.

The V call is TRBV9, the J call TRBJ1-5; D call uncertain. V lost 0 bases and J lost 0, with 7 bases in between. The CDR3 totals 15 residues. Germline V gene data show CDR1 as SGDLS and CDR2 as YYNGEE. CDR3 DNA: TGTGCCAGCAGCGTAGGATGGGATAGCAATCAGCCCCAGCATTTT. It is translated as CASSVGWDSNQPQHF.

The chain links TRBV10-3 to TRBJ1-1, with unresolved D. The CDR3 runs to 16 residues. Deletions cut 4 bases from V and 3 bases from J, with 18 bases between. CDR1 is ENHRY and CDR2 is SYGVKD in the germline V gene. The CDR3 is CAISGSPAESYTEAFF. As DNA, the CDR3 is TGTGCCATCAGTGGGTCTCCAGCGGAATCCTACACTGAAGCTTTCTTT.

The chain has TRBV5-1 and TRBJ2-1; 13 bases match TRBD2. Trimming at V came to 4 bases and at J to 3 bases, leaving 7 bases not matched to a gene. Germline lookup yields CDR1 SGHRS and CDR2 YFSETQ. This CDR3 comprises 17 residues. CDR3 DNA sequence: TGCGCCAGCAGCCTGGGACTAGCGGGGCTTGACTACAATGAGCAGTTCTTC. It codes for CASSLGLAGLDYNEQFF.

This chain connects TRBV19 to TRBJ1-2; TRBD1 aligns across 9 bases. Looked up from germline, CDR1 is LNHDA and CDR2 is SQIVND (reference sequence). V lost 7 bases, J lost 8 bases, and 5 bases stayed unmatched. The length of the CDR3 is 12 residues. The CDR3 protein is CASTGQGMGYTF. As DNA, the CDR3 is TGTGCCAGTACCGGACAGGGGATGGGCTACACCTTC.

The chain combines TRBV6-4 with TRBJ1-1, with TRBD1 identical over 10 bases. Germline CDR1 and CDR2: MRHNA and SNTAGT. The CDR3 consists of 13 residues. V shed 9 bases, J shed 4 bases, and the junction held 5 bases outside the gene matches. Written as DNA, the CDR3 is TGTGCCAGGAAGACAGGGGGCGGCACTGAAGCTTTCTTT. It translates to CARKTGGGTEAFF.

The chain links TRBV10-3 to TRBJ1-1, with 9 bases fitting TRBD1. V gave up 3 bases and J gave up 1 base; unmatched junction bases: 21. The CDR3 length is 21 residues. The germline gives CDR1 ENHRY, CDR2 SYGVKD. CDR3 region: CAISDLGLGSGGDRENTEAFF. The CDR3 nucleotides read TGTGCCATCAGTGACCTAGGCTTAGGCTCCGGCGGGGACAGGGAGAACACTGAAGCTTTCTTT.

This clone was seen a single time. J is TRBJ2-5 and V is TRBV9, with D maybe TRBD1 (6 bases). The V gene's germline CDR1 is SGDLS and CDR2 YYNGEE. The CDR3 contains 14 residues. Trimming pared 3 bases from V and 2 bases from J, leaving 11 bases between. CDR3 sequence: CASSAWTEQETQYF. The CDR3 DNA sequence: TGTGCCAGCAGCGCATGGACAGAACAAGAGACCCAGTACTTC.

V gene TRBV4-2 combines with J gene TRBJ1-5; TRBD1 is a possible D gene (5 bases). There are 13 residues in the CDR3. Germline-derived CDR1 and CDR2 are LGHNA and YNFKEQ. The V end was cut by 0 bases, the J end by 5 bases, with 5 bases between. CDR3: CASSQEGDQPQHF. Written as DNA, the CDR3 is TGTGCCAGCAGCCAAGAAGGGGATCAGCCCCAGCATTTT.

This clone has only one observation. The gene calls are TRBV5-4 and TRBJ2-2; 7 bases are a match to TRBD2. From germline, CDR1 is SGHNT and CDR2 YYREEE (reference sequence). This CDR3 spans 15 amino acids. Trimming cost V 5 bases and J 7 bases; bases outside gene matches: 11. The CDR3 loop is CASRGAGGGVGELFF. DNA for the CDR3: TGTGCCAGCAGGGGAGCCGGGGGAGGGGTCGGGGAGCTGTTTTTT.

The chain recombines TRBV7-3 with TRBJ2-1; perhaps TRBD1 as D (5 bases). The CDR3 is 14 residues long. Germline V CDR1 and CDR2: SGHTA, FQGTGA. Trimming took 2 bases from V and 1 from J, leaving 6 bases between them. CDR3 nucleotide sequence: TGTGCCAGCAGCTTACAGGGATCCTACAATGAGCAGTTCTTC. Its protein is CASSLQGSYNEQFF.

This sequence joins TRBV10-1 and TRBJ2-1; TRBD2 agrees at 11 bases. The CDR3 extends over 18 amino acids. V trimming: 7 bases; J trimming: 0 bases; junction bases outside the gene matches: 11. Germline lookup yields CDR1 WNHNN and CDR2 SYGVQD (reference sequence). CDR3 coding DNA: TGCGCCAGCACCGTACTAGCGGGGGTGACGAGCTCCTACAATGAGCAGTTCTTC. It yields the protein CASTVLAGVTSSYNEQFF.

The chain uses TRBV19 and TRBJ1-6, with 8 bases matching TRBD1. V shed 6 bases, J shed 5 bases, and the junction held 6 bases outside the gene matches. This CDR3 is 15 amino acids long. Germline CDR1 reads LNHDA; CDR2 reads SQIVND (reference sequence). CDR3 in DNA: TGTGCCAGTAGGATGGACAGGGCGGATAATTCACCCCTCCACTTT. Its protein product is CASRMDRADNSPLHF.

This clone turned up a few times. This rearrangement joins TRBV10-3 to TRBJ2-2; D possibly corresponds to TRBD1 (5 bases). V was pared by 5 bases and J by 8 bases, with 6 bases between. CDR3 length: 11 residues. The germline V gene has CDR1 ENHRY and CDR2 SYGVKD. The CDR3 spells CAISRQGELFF. CDR3 in DNA: TGTGCCATCAGTAGACAGGGGGAGCTGTTTTTT.

This chain connects TRBV5-1 to TRBJ1-1; D gene unclear. This CDR3 has 12 amino acids. Trimming removed 0 bases from V and 10 bases from J, with 10 bases in between. Germline V gene sequence: CDR1 SGHRS, CDR2 YFSETQ. The CDR3: CASSLDSPGAFF. CDR3 nucleotide sequence: TGCGCCAGCAGCTTGGACTCCCCGGGAGCTTTCTTT.

This clone came up a few times. V usage is TRBV27 and J usage is TRBJ1-3; TRBD1 aligns across 7 bases. V trimming: 4 bases; J trimming: 0 bases; junction bases outside the gene matches: 6. This CDR3 is built from 16 residues. In germline, CDR1 is MNHEY, CDR2 SMNVEV (reference sequence). The CDR3 protein is CASSSSGQASGNTIYF. CDR3 in DNA: TGTGCCAGCAGTTCCTCCGGACAGGCCTCTGGAAACACCATATATTTT.

In its sample, this clone was seen a few times. The V gene is TRBV30, the J gene TRBJ1-5; a weak D match, TRBD1 (5 bases). Per germline, CDR1 GTSNPN and CDR2 SVGIG (reference sequence). The CDR3 runs to 17 residues. The V and J ends lost 0 bases and 3 bases respectively, with 18 bases between them. The DNA for the CDR3 is TGTGCCTGGAGTGTAAAGGGGCTTGAGAGGGTCAATCAGCCCCAGCATTTT. It yields the protein CAWSVKGLERVNQPQHF.

This chain connects TRBV6-6 to TRBJ2-7; D not resolved. From germline, CDR1 is MNHNY and CDR2 SVGAGI (reference sequence). This CDR3 is 12 amino acids long. V was trimmed by 2 bases and J by 5 bases, leaving 7 bases between them. The DNA for the CDR3 is TGTGCCAGCAGTTACCTTGGGGACGAGCAGTACTTC. Protein: CASSYLGDEQYF.

The chain's CDR3 is CASSLSDTLYEQYF. CDR3 DNA: TGTGCCAGCAGCTTGTCCGATACCCTTTACGAGCAGTACTTC. The rearrangement joins TRBV5-6 to TRBJ2-7; unclear D gene. This CDR3 has 14 residues. Germline V gene sequence: CDR1 SGHDT, CDR2 YYEEEE. The V and J ends lost 1 base and 4 bases respectively, with 12 bases between them.

The V and J genes are TRBV4-3 and TRBJ1-1; D unclear. Germline CDR1 is LGHNA and CDR2 is YSLEER. The CDR3 spans 15 residues. V lost 0 bases to trimming and J lost 3 bases, with 11 bases between them. CDR3 in DNA: TGCGCCAGCAGCCAAGATCTGGCCGGGGACACTGAAGCTTTCTTT. Its protein is CASSQDLAGDTEAFF.